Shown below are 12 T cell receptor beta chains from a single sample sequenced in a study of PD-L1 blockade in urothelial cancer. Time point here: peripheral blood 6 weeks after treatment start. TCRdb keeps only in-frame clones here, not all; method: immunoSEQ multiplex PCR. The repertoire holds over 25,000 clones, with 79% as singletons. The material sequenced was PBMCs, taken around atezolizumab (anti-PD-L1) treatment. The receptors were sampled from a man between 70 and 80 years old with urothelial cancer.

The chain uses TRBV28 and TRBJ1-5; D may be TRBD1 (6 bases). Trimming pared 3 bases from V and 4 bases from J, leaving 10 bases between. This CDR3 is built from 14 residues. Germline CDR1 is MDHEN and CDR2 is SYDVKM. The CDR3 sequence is CASSFDRRNQPQHF. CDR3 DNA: TGTGCCAGCAGTTTTGACAGGCGTAATCAGCCCCAGCATTTT.

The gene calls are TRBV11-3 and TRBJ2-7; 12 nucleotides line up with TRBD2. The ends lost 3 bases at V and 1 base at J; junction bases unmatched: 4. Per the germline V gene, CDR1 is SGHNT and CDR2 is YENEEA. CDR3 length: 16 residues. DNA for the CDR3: TGTGCCAGCAGCTTGACCCTAGCGGGAGGGTCCTACGAGCAGTACTTC. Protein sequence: CASSLTLAGGSYEQYF.

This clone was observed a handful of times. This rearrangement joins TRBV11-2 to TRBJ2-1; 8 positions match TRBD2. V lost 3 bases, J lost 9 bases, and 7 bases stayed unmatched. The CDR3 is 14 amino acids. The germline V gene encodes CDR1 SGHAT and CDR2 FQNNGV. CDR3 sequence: CASSFSKREFEQFF. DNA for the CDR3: TGTGCCAGCAGCTTCAGTAAGCGGGAGTTTGAGCAGTTCTTC.

CDR3 protein: CASSRQQGAGGGYTF. The CDR3 DNA reads TGTGCCAGCAGTCGTCAACAGGGGGCAGGTGGAGGCTACACCTTC. The rearrangement uses TRBV27 and TRBJ1-2, with 9 bases lining up with TRBD1. The CDR3 runs 15 residues. The trim removed 5 bases at V and 8 bases at J, leaving 12 bases unmatched. Germline loops: CDR1 MNHEY, CDR2 SMNVEV (reference sequence).

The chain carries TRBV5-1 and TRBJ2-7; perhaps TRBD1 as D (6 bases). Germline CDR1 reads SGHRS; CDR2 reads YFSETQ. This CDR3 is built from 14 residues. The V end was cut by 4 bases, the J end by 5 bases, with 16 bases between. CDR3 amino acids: CASSLGLKGDEQYF. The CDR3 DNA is TGCGCCAGCAGCCTGGGCCTTAAGGGGGACGAGCAGTACTTC.

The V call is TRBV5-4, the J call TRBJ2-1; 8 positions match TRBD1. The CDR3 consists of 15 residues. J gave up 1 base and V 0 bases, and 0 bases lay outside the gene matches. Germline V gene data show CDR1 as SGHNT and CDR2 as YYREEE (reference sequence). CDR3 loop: CASSLGTGSYNEQFF. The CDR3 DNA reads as TGTGCCAGCAGCTTGGGGACAGGGTCCTACAATGAGCAGTTCTTC.

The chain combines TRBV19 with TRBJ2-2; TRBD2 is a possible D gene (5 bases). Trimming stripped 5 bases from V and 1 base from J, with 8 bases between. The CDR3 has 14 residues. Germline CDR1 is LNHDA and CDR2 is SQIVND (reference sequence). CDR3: CASSLGRNTGELFF. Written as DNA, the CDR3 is TGTGCCAGTAGTTTGGGGAGGAACACCGGGGAGCTGTTTTTT.

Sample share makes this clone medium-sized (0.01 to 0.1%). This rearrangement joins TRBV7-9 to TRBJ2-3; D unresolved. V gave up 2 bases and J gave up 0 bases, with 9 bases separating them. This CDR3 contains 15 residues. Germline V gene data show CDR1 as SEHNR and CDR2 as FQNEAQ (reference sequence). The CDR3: CASSLRGDSTDTQYF. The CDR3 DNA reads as TGTGCCAGCAGCTTACGCGGAGACAGCACAGATACGCAGTATTTT.

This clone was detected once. CDR3 loop: CASSPGGRWGYTF. CDR3 nucleotide sequence: TGTGCCAGCAGCCCAGGGGGCAGGTGGGGCTACACCTTC. The chain carries TRBV11-2 and TRBJ1-2; 8 bases are a match to TRBD1. CDR3 length: 13 residues. The germline V gene has CDR1 SGHAT and CDR2 FQNNGV. J lost 8 bases, V lost 5 bases, and 7 bases had no gene match.

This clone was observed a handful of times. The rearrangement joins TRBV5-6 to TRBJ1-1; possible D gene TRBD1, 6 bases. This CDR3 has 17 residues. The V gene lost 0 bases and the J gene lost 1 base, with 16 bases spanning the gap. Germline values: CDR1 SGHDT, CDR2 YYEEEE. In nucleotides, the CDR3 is TGTGCCAGCAGCTTGGAGAGGTTTCAGGGGCAGAACACTGAAGCTTTCTTT. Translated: CASSLERFQGQNTEAFF.

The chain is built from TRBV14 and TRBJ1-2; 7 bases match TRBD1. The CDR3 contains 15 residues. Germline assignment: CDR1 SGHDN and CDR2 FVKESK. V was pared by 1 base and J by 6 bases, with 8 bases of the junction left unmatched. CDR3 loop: CASSQVRGGANGYTF. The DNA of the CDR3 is TGTGCCAGCAGCCAAGTCCGAGGGGGCGCGAATGGCTACACCTTC.

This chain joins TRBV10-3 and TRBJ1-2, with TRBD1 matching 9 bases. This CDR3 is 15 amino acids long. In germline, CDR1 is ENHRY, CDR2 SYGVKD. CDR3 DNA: TGTGTTAGGGGGGACCGGACAGGGGAGTTGAAGGGCTACACCTTC. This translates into CVRGDRTGELKGYTF.